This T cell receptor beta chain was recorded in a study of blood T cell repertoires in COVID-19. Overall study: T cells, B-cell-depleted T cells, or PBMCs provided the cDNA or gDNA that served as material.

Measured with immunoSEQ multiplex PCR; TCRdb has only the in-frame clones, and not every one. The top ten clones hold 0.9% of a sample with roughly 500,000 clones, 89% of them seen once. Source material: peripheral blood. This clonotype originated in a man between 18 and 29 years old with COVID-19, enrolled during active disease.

The CDR3 nucleotides are TGTGCCAGCAGCTCGCAGGGACTTCTAACCAACAATGAGCAGTTCTTC. Residues: CASSSQGLLTNNEQFF. The rearrangement uses TRBV7-9 and TRBJ2-1; a weak D match, TRBD2 (6 bases). This CDR3 has 16 amino acids. Germline V gives CDR1 SEHNR, CDR2 FQNEAQ (reference sequence). The V end was cut by 4 bases, the J end by 5 bases, with 18 bases between.